Below are 5 T cell receptor beta chains sequenced from a single sample in a study of blood T cell repertoires in COVID-19. TCRdb's copy holds only in-frame clones and misses some; the assay was immunoSEQ multiplex PCR. The sample carries roughly 310,000 clones, 70% to 90% recorded once. Sequencing input: peripheral blood. Receptors originate from a woman in her fifties or sixties with active or convalescent COVID-19.

The genes are TRBV7-6 and TRBJ2-7, with D unclear. Trimming took 5 bases from V and 3 from J, leaving 17 bases between them. Germline V CDR1 and CDR2: SGHVS, FNYEAQ. The CDR3 totals 15 residues. The CDR3: CASSQQPLTNYEQYF. The DNA of the CDR3 is TGTGCCAGCAGCCAACAGCCTCTCACCAACTACGAGCAGTACTTC.

The CDR3 protein is CASSPWTGGSGANVLTF. In nucleotides, the CDR3 is TGTGCCAGCAGCCCGTGGACAGGGGGCTCAGGGGCCAACGTCCTGACTTTC. The chain recombines TRBV7-3 with TRBJ2-6; 11 nucleotides line up with TRBD1. Trimming cost V 5 bases and J 4 bases; bases outside gene matches: 7. This CDR3 spans 17 amino acids. The germline CDR1 and CDR2 sequences are SGHTA and FQGTGA.

The chain's CDR3 is CASSLRGGDTQYF. CDR3 sequence (DNA): TGTGCCAGCAGCTTACGAGGCGGTGATACGCAGTATTTT. This chain connects TRBV7-2 to TRBJ2-3; D ambiguous. Trimming took 2 bases from V and 6 from J, leaving 9 bases between them. The length of the CDR3 is 13 residues. Germline CDR1 reads SGHTA; CDR2 reads FQGNSA.

This clone was counted a few times. V is TRBV4-3 and J is TRBJ1-4, with TRBD1 matching over 8 bases. Germline loops: CDR1 LGHNA, CDR2 YSLEER. Trimming took 4 bases from V and 8 from J; bases not matched to a gene: 3. This CDR3 is 13 amino acids long. The CDR3: CASSLDRGEKLFF. The CDR3 nucleotides are TGCGCCAGCAGCCTAGACAGGGGAGAAAAACTGTTTTTT.

The rearrangement links TRBV7-2 to TRBJ2-1, with D maybe TRBD1 (5 bases). The germline V gene has CDR1 SGHTA and CDR2 FQGNSA. The CDR3 consists of 13 residues. Deletions cut 2 bases from V and 6 bases from J, with 8 bases between. The CDR3: CASSLWGANEQFF. Written as DNA, the CDR3 is TGTGCCAGCAGCTTATGGGGCGCCAATGAGCAGTTCTTC. Using reference TRBV7-2 and TRBJ2-1 for the parts outside the CDR3, the full variable domain is GAGVSQSPSNKVTEKGKDVELRCDPISGHTALYWYRQSLGQGLEFLIYFQGNSAPDKSGLPSDRFSAERTGGSVSTLTIQRTQQEDSAVYLCASSLWGANEQFFGPGTRLTVL.